A single sample is the source of the 8 T cell receptor beta chains below, sequenced in a study of brain T cells in children with intractable seizures. Time point of the sample: blood from clinic visit 5 months post-surgery; TSC patient then seizure free. Measured with immunoSEQ multiplex PCR; TCRdb has only the in-frame clones, and not every one. The profile shows about 340,000 clones, 85% to 95% of them singletons. Sequences were derived from peripheral blood, sampled 4 to 6 months after surgery. The source of these receptors is a boy in the first two years of life with tuberous sclerosis and intractable seizures.

V is TRBV30 and J is TRBJ2-6; the D is unclear. Trimming cost V 0 bases and J 12 bases, with 9 bases left between them. The CDR3 spans 12 residues. The V gene's germline CDR1 is GTSNPN and CDR2 SVGIG (reference sequence). In nucleotides, the CDR3 is TGTGCCTGGAGTGTCCATCCTGCCGTCCTGACTTTC. Residues: CAWSVHPAVLTF.

The J gene is TRBJ1-6, the V gene TRBV7-9; unclear D gene. CDR1 SEHNR and CDR2 FQNEAQ come from the germline V gene (reference sequence). The ends were cut back, 5 bases at V and 7 bases at J, with 9 bases in the middle. CDR3 size: 13 residues. DNA for the CDR3: TGTGCCAGCAGCCCCCAACAAAATTCACCCCTCCACTTT. It translates to CASSPQQNSPLHF.

V gene TRBV7-9 combines with J gene TRBJ2-1, with 8 positions matching TRBD2. V lost 2 bases and J lost 5; bases outside the gene matches: 5. The CDR3 contains 15 residues. In germline, CDR1 is SEHNR, CDR2 FQNEAQ (reference sequence). CDR3 sequence: CASSLLTGGNNEQFF. Written as DNA, the CDR3 is TGTGCCAGCAGCTTATTGACGGGGGGGAACAATGAGCAGTTCTTC.

The chain uses TRBV28 and TRBJ2-3; D possibly corresponds to TRBD1 (6 bases). V gave up 6 bases and J gave up 0 bases, with 19 bases separating them. Per the germline V gene, CDR1 is MDHEN and CDR2 is SYDVKM. The CDR3 covers 17 residues. CDR3 protein: CASSLPRGGISTDTQYF. The CDR3 nucleotides are TGTGCCAGCAGCCTGCCCAGGGGCGGCATTAGCACAGATACGCAGTATTTT.

The chain joins TRBV19 to TRBJ1-1; no clear D gene. V was pared by 6 bases and J by 1 base, with 9 bases between. CDR3 size: 13 residues. CDR1 LNHDA and CDR2 SQIVND come from the germline V gene (reference sequence). The CDR3 here is CASSQSANTEAFF. The CDR3, as DNA: TGTGCCAGTAGCCAGTCAGCGAACACTGAAGCTTTCTTT.

The chain employs TRBV7-6 and TRBJ1-5; weak D call: TRBD1 (5 bases). CDR1 and CDR2 from the germline V gene are SGHVS and FNYEAQ. The CDR3 sequence is 13 residues long. V was shortened by 1 base and J by 7 bases, with 8 bases between the two germline ends. CDR3 DNA: TGTGCCAGCAGCTTAGGGGGGGTCCAGCCCCAGCATTTT. The encoded protein is CASSLGGVQPQHF.

The chain has TRBV19 and TRBJ1-1, with 7 bases fitting TRBD1. The CDR3 totals 13 residues. Per germline, CDR1 LNHDA and CDR2 SQIVND (reference sequence). Germline trimming cut 7 bases from V and 8 bases from J; bases unmatched to any gene: 10. CDR3 region: CASTDRETAEAFF. Here the CDR3 DNA reads TGTGCCAGTACCGACAGGGAAACGGCCGAAGCTTTCTTT. Filled out from reference TRBV19 and TRBJ1-1, the complete variable domain reads DGGITQSPKYLFRKEGQNVTLSCEQNLNHDAMYWYRQDPGQGLRLIYYSQIVNDFQKGDIAEGYSVSREKKESFPLTVTSAQKNPTAFYLCASTDRETAEAFFGQGTRLTVV.

The V call is TRBV7-6, the J call TRBJ2-1; D may correspond to TRBD1 or TRBD2 (5 bases each). CDR3 length: 15 amino acids. Germline-derived CDR1 and CDR2 are SGHVS and FNYEAQ. Trimming left V 5 bases short and J 4 bases short, with 15 bases between. CDR3 amino acids: CASSDGAESYNEQFF. CDR3 bases: TGTGCCAGCAGCGACGGGGCCGAATCTTACAATGAGCAGTTCTTC.